A single sample gave rise to the 4 T cell receptor beta chains below, sequenced in a study of shared clonotypes between healthy human individuals. Repertoires were generated with immunoSEQ multiplex PCR, while TCRdb's copy carries only in-frame clones and drops some. The repertoire holds over a million clones, with 75% to 85% as singletons. The material sequenced was memory CD4+ T cells from PBMCs. Subset described: CD45RA-negative fraction. These receptors all come from a man aged 18 to 29 in good health. Some clones in this sample may be carry-over from other donors' samples.

This clone was detected ten times or more. This chain connects TRBV10-1 to TRBJ2-2; the D call may be TRBD1 or TRBD2 (5 bases each). Germline CDR1 WNHNN, CDR2 SYGVQD (reference sequence). V shed 0 bases and J shed 8 bases, with 16 bases lying between them. The CDR3 consists of 16 residues. For the CDR3, the DNA is TGCGCCAGCAGTGAGTCGGGGGATATTGTGGAAGGGGAGCTGTTTTTT. Translation: CASSESGDIVEGELFF.

This sequence joins TRBV30 and TRBJ1-1; TRBD1 matches at 7 bases. CDR1 GTSNPN and CDR2 SVGIG come from the germline V gene (reference sequence). J was trimmed by 7 bases and V by 5 bases; bases with no gene match: 7. The CDR3 is 12 residues long. The CDR3 sequence: CAWEKGAGEAFF. The CDR3 nucleotides are TGTGCCTGGGAAAAGGGGGCTGGTGAAGCTTTCTTT.

To note about this clone: A single base separates this from a much larger clone, so it may be a read error. The chain employs TRBV20-1 and TRBJ1-2, with no clear D. The length of the CDR3 is 11 residues. Germline CDR1 is DFQATT and CDR2 is SNEGSKA (reference sequence). The CDR3 DNA is TGCAGTGCCCCTCAGTACTATAGCTACACCTTC. This translates into CSAPQYYSYTF.

J is TRBJ1-5 and V is TRBV28; D is perhaps TRBD1 (5 bases). V lost 8 bases and J 11 bases, leaving 19 bases between the germline ends. The CDR3 runs to 13 residues. Germline V CDR1 and CDR2: MDHEN, SYDVKM. In DNA, the CDR3 is TGTGCCAGCCTCACCTCAGGGCGAGGGGCCCAGCATTTT. The encoded protein is CASLTSGRGAQHF.